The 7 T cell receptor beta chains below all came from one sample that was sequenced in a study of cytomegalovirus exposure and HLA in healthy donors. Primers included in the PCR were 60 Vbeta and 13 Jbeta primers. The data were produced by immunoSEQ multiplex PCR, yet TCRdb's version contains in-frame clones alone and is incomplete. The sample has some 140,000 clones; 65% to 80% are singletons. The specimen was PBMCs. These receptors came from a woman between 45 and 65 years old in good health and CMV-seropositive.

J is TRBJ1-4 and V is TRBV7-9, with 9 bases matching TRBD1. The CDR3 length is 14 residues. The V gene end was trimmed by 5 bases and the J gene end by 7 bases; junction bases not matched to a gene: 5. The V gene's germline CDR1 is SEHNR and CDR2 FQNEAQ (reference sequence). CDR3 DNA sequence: TGTGCCAGCAGCCGGGACAGGGATGTTGAAAAACTGTTTTTT. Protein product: CASSRDRDVEKLFF. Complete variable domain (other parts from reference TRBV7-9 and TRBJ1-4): DTGVSQNPRHKITKRGQNVTFRCDPISEHNRLYWYRQTLGQGPEFLTYFQNEAQLEKSRLLSDRFSAERPKGSFSTLEIQRTEQGDSAMYLCASSRDRDVEKLFFGSGTQLSVL.

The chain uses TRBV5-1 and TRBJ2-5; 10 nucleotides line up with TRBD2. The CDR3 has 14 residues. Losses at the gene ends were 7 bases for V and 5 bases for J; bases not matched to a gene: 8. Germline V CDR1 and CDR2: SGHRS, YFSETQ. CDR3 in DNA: TGCGCCAGCGCCTGGGGTAGCGGGGGGGAGACCCAGTACTTC. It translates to CASAWGSGGETQYF.

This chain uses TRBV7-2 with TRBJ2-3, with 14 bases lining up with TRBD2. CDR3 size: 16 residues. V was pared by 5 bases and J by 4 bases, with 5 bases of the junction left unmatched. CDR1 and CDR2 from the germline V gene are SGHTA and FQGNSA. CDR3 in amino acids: CASSPRLAGGPDTQYF. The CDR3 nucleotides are TGTGCCAGCAGCCCGAGACTAGCGGGGGGGCCAGATACGCAGTATTTT.

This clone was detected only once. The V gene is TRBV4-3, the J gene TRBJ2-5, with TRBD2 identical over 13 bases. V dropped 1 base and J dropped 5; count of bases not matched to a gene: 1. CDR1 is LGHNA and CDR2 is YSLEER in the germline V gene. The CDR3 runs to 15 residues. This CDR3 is CASSQGTSGGETQYF. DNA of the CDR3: TGCGCCAGCAGCCAAGGGACTAGCGGGGGCGAGACCCAGTACTTC.

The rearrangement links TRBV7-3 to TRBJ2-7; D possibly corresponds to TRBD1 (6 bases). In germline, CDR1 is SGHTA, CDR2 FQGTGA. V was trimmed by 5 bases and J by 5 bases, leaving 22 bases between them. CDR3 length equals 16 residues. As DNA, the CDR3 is TGTGCCAGCAGCCATCTGACAGGTTGGGGGAGCAACGAGCAGTACTTC. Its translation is CASSHLTGWGSNEQYF.

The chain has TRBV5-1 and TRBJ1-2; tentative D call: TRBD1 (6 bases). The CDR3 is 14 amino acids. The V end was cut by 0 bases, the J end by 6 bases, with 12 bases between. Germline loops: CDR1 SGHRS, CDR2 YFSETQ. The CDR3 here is CASSLAVGAHGYTF. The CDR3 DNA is TGCGCCAGCAGCTTGGCCGTGGGGGCGCATGGCTACACCTTC.

In DNA form, the CDR3 reads TGTGCCAGCAGCCCGCGGGGAACGGGGACCTCCTACGAGCAGTACTTC. This encodes CASSPRGTGTSYEQYF. This rearrangement joins TRBV7-9 to TRBJ2-7; TRBD2 might be the D (6 bases). The V end was cut by 5 bases, the J end by 0 bases, with 17 bases between. CDR3 length: 16 residues. The germline CDR1 and CDR2 sequences are SEHNR and FQNEAQ (reference sequence).